Below are 18 T cell receptor beta chains sequenced from a single sample in a study of technical replicates of blood from several donors. The table came from immunoSEQ multiplex PCR; TCRdb's copy has only in-frame clones and leaves some out. The table includes more than 90,000 clones, 85% to 95% detected once. Material for sequencing was T cells isolated from PBMCs. Receptors were obtained from a human donor in good health.

The V gene is TRBV9, the J gene TRBJ2-2; 9 bases fit TRBD1. Germline V lookup: CDR1 SGDLS, CDR2 YYNGEE. V shed 3 bases, J shed 6 bases, and the junction held 12 bases outside the gene matches. CDR3 length: 17 residues. The CDR3 protein is CASSGEPGQGGPGELFF. As DNA, the CDR3 is TGTGCCAGCAGCGGGGAACCGGGACAGGGAGGGCCCGGGGAGCTGTTTTTT.

J is TRBJ1-3 and V is TRBV19; D remains ambiguous. CDR3 size: 12 residues. The germline V gene encodes CDR1 LNHDA and CDR2 SQIVND (reference sequence). The V end lost 2 bases, the J end lost 4 bases, and 3 bases lay between the germline ends. CDR3 nucleotides: TGTGCCAGTAGTATACAGGGAAACACCATATATTTT. It is translated as CASSIQGNTIYF.

This chain joins TRBV21-1 and TRBJ1-5. TRBV21-1 is a known pseudogene. The CDR3 is made up of 18 amino acids. The CDR3 protein is CARRRRSDPGRVNQPQHF. CDR3 DNA: TGTGCCAGAAGGCGGAGGTCGGATCCGGGAAGGGTCAATCAGCCCCAGCATTTT.

The rearrangement joins TRBV4-3 to TRBJ1-5; TRBD1 matches 7 bases. After removal of 0 bases from V and 5 bases from J, the junction contained 7 bases not matched to a gene. Per the germline V gene, CDR1 is LGHNA and CDR2 is YSLEER. CDR3 length: 16 residues. The CDR3 nucleotides read TGCGCCAGCAGCCAAGAACGAGGCAGGGGGGATCAGCCCCAGCATTTT. It yields the protein CASSQERGRGDQPQHF.

With regard to this clone: At one end the junction does not follow the germline gene, possibly because of a read error. The CDR3 is CGSQGATEAFF. The CDR3 bases are TGCGGAAGCCAGGGGGCCACTGAAGCTTTCTTT. V and J are TRBV6-1 and TRBJ1-1; TRBD1 agrees at 8 bases. Germline CDR1 is MNHNS and CDR2 is SASEGT. The CDR3 has 11 amino acids.

This clone came up once. The chain combines TRBV7-3 with TRBJ2-1, with D tentatively TRBD1 (6 bases). This CDR3 is 14 amino acids long. CDR1 and CDR2 from the germline V gene are SGHTA and FQGTGA. The germline V and J ends were trimmed by 2 bases and 3 bases, with 8 bases remaining between them. The CDR3 is CASSLGTNYNEQFF. As DNA, the CDR3 is TGTGCCAGCAGCTTAGGGACAAACTACAATGAGCAGTTCTTC.

The V gene is TRBV19, the J gene TRBJ2-2; tentatively, D is TRBD1 (6 bases). In germline, CDR1 is LNHDA, CDR2 SQIVND (reference sequence). The CDR3 contains 15 residues. The V end was cut by 3 bases, the J end by 1 base, with 9 bases between. CDR3 nucleotides: TGTGCCAGTAGTATTGAACAGGGGAACACCGGGGAGCTGTTTTTT. Amino acids: CASSIEQGNTGELFF.

This chain uses TRBV18 with TRBJ1-1, with D unresolved. V dropped 4 bases and J dropped 1 base, with 10 bases sitting between them. Germline CDR1 KGHSH, CDR2 LQKENI. The CDR3 has 14 residues. The CDR3 loop reads CASSLSQSNTEAFF. DNA of the CDR3: TGTGCCAGCTCACTGTCCCAGTCGAACACTGAAGCTTTCTTT.

This clone was picked up one time. The genes are TRBV4-3 and TRBJ2-7; D unclear. CDR1 is LGHNA and CDR2 is YSLEER in the germline V gene. The V and J ends lost 1 base and 6 bases respectively, with 7 bases between them. This CDR3 contains 12 residues. DNA for the CDR3: TGCGCCAGCAGCCAAGGGCCTGGCGAGCAGTACTTC. Encoded protein: CASSQGPGEQYF.

The J gene is TRBJ2-5, the V gene TRBV27; 9 bases fit TRBD2. CDR3 length: 14 residues. Germline trimming cut 3 bases from V and 4 bases from J; bases unmatched to any gene: 3. Germline CDR1 is MNHEY and CDR2 is SMNVEV (reference sequence). The CDR3 protein is CASSFSGSGETQYF. The CDR3 DNA follows: TGTGCCAGCAGTTTTAGCGGGAGCGGAGAGACCCAGTACTTC.

The CDR3 is CASSDYGNTEAFF. The CDR3 region has the DNA TGTGCCAGCAGTGATTACGGGAACACTGAAGCTTTCTTT. V gene TRBV2 combines with J gene TRBJ1-1; no clear D. The germline V gene has CDR1 SNHLY and CDR2 FYNNEI. CDR3 size: 13 residues. V was pared by 3 bases and J by 1 base, with 6 bases between.

The chain recombines TRBV7-6 with TRBJ1-3, with 7 bases identical to TRBD1. J gave up 4 bases and V 6 bases, and 6 bases lay outside the gene matches. Germline V gene sequence: CDR1 SGHVS, CDR2 FNYEAQ. The CDR3 is 14 amino acids. The CDR3 reads CASRDRELGNTIYF. CDR3 nucleotide sequence: TGTGCCAGCAGAGACAGGGAGCTCGGAAACACCATATATTTT.

The J gene is TRBJ2-5, the V gene TRBV10-1; TRBD1 matches at 9 bases. This CDR3 is 15 amino acids long. The trim removed 6 bases at V and 5 bases at J, leaving 10 bases unmatched. Germline lookup yields CDR1 WNHNN and CDR2 SYGVQD (reference sequence). In DNA, the CDR3 is TGCGCCAGCAGCTACGGGACAGGGTGGGGGGAGACCCAGTACTTC. It specifies CASSYGTGWGETQYF.

The CDR3 protein is CASSQGKGRDRSYEQYF. The DNA of the CDR3 is TGCGCCAGCAGCCAAGGAAAGGGGCGGGACCGCTCCTACGAGCAGTACTTC. This chain connects TRBV4-1 to TRBJ2-7; tentative D call: TRBD2 (6 bases). CDR1 and CDR2 (germline): MGHRA, YSYEKL. Trimming stripped 1 base from V and 0 bases from J, with 16 bases between. The CDR3 is 17 residues long.

V usage is TRBV11-2 and J usage is TRBJ1-5, with TRBD1 identical over 7 bases. Germline V gene data show CDR1 as SGHAT and CDR2 as FQNNGV. The CDR3 runs to 16 residues. Germline trimming cut 6 bases from V and 4 bases from J; bases unmatched to any gene: 12. The CDR3 coding sequence is TGTGCCAGCAGTTCCGGGACAGACGGGCTGAATCAGCCCCAGCATTTT. Translated: CASSSGTDGLNQPQHF.

This clone was observed once. CDR3 protein: CASRKGQGGTQYF. CDR3 nucleotide sequence: TGTGCCAGCAGAAAAGGACAGGGCGGGACCCAGTACTTC. The chain recombines TRBV28 with TRBJ2-5, with TRBD1 identical over 8 bases. V was pared by 6 bases and J by 7 bases, with 7 bases of the junction left unmatched. Germline assignment: CDR1 MDHEN and CDR2 SYDVKM. The CDR3 sequence is 13 residues long.

This clone was recorded only once. The CDR3 nucleotides are TGTGCCAGCAGTCCAGGTTGGTACGAGCAGTACTTC. Translating gives CASSPGWYEQYF. This chain uses TRBV5-8 with TRBJ2-7; D is undetermined. There are 12 residues in the CDR3. The germline V and J ends were trimmed by 5 bases and 4 bases, with 10 bases remaining between them. CDR1 is SGHTS, CDR2 YDEGEE, per germline.

This chain links TRBV7-9 with TRBJ2-5; D may be TRBD1 (5 bases). The germline V gene encodes CDR1 SEHNR and CDR2 FQNEAQ (reference sequence). Trimming pared 4 bases from V and 4 bases from J, leaving 7 bases between. This CDR3 comprises 12 residues. This CDR3 is CASSSQGETQYF. Here the CDR3 DNA reads TGTGCCAGCAGCTCCCAGGGAGAGACCCAGTACTTC.